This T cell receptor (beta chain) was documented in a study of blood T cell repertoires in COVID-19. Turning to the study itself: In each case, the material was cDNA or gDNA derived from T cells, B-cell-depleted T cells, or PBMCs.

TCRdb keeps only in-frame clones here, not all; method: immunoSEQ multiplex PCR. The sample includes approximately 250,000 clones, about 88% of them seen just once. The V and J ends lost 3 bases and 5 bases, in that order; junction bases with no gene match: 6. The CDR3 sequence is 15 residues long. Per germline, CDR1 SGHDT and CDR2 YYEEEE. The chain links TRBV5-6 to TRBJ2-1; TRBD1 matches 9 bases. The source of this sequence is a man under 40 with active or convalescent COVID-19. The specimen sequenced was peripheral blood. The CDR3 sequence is CASSWPGQGDNEQFF. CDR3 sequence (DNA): TGTGCCAGCAGCTGGCCGGGACAGGGTGACAATGAGCAGTTCTTC.